This T cell receptor (beta chain) was sequenced for a study of CD8+ T cells in alopecia areata. Study-level background: Treated patients received severity scores based on the percentage of scalp area affected.

Once RNA had been extracted, it was reverse transcribed into cDNA to act as the sequencing template. Clones were sequenced by immunoSEQ multiplex PCR, and TCRdb holds only the in-frame ones, with some missing. This table holds about 140,000 clones, around 83% found once. CDR1 is MGHRA, CDR2 YSYEKL, per germline. V shed 0 bases and J shed 2 bases, with 10 bases lying between them. This CDR3 has 15 residues. The treatment here: oral pan-JAK inhibitor, 5-10 mg twice daily. The sample here was CD8+ T cells sorted from blood, taken at week 4, from a patient treated with tofacitinib. The clonotype was recovered from a human donor with alopecia areata. The chain joins TRBV4-1 to TRBJ2-5, with D perhaps matching TRBD1 (6 bases). This CDR3 reads CASSQEGADQETQYF. Here the CDR3 DNA reads TGCGCCAGCAGCCAAGAGGGGGCGGATCAAGAGACCCAGTACTTC.